The 3 T cell receptor beta chains presented below share a single source sample, sequenced in a study of T cells in Graves' hyperthyroidism and ophthalmopathy. Using RNA transcripts as the source, TCR beta CDR3 regions were amplified. With the HTBI primer set, the TCR CDR3 went through a first round of RT-PCR. TCRdb called the multiplex PCR reads again in MiXCR, with one record for every CDR3 protein. The profile shows 500,000 to 600,000 distinct CDR3 sequences, around 46% of them singletons. Sequenced material: peripheral blood or thyroid tissue (not recorded which). Receptors were obtained from a woman younger than 30 with Graves' hyperthyroidism.

This rearrangement joins TRBV5-1 to TRBJ1-2; tentatively, D is TRBD1 (5 bases). The V and J ends lost 7 bases and 4 bases respectively, with 17 bases between them. The CDR3 has 14 residues. Germline CDR1 reads SGHRS; CDR2 reads YFSETQ. CDR3 loop: CASRLGTASYGYTF. The CDR3, as DNA: TGCGCCAGCCGTTTAGGGACGGCCTCCTATGGCTACACCTTC.

This clonotype was observed a handful of times. The chain recombines TRBV20-1 with TRBJ2-7; TRBD2 matches at 7 bases. With V trimmed by 4 bases and J by 2 bases, 11 bases remained unmatched. CDR1 and CDR2 from the germline V gene are DFQATT and SNEGSKA (reference sequence). CDR3 length: 15 amino acids. Here the CDR3 reads CSAIGILLAAYEQYF. In nucleotides, the CDR3 is TGCAGTGCTATAGGCATTCTGCTAGCGGCCTACGAGCAGTACTTC.

The table lists this clonotype with a few counts. J is TRBJ1-1 and V is TRBV30; D possibly corresponds to TRBD1 (5 bases). The germline V gene encodes CDR1 GTSNPN and CDR2 SVGIG (reference sequence). Deletions cut 5 bases from V and 4 bases from J, with 17 bases between. This CDR3 has 14 residues. CDR3 DNA: TGTGCCTGGGGGGCCCAGGAATTGGGCACTGAAGCTTTCTTT. Translation gives CAWGAQELGTEAFF.